This T cell receptor beta chain was identified during a study of PD-1 blockade in mismatch repair-deficient tumors. Findings of the study overall: After pembrolizumab, tumor-resident clones rose rapidly, then generally contracted before radiologic responses.

The CDR3 is made up of 13 amino acids. The germline CDR1 and CDR2 sequences are SNHLY and FYNNEI. Trimming pared 7 bases from V and 5 bases from J, leaving 14 bases between. This clone showed up just once. Its antigen remains unidentified. Measured with immunoSEQ multiplex PCR; TCRdb has only the in-frame clones, and not every one. The sample holds 55,000 to 85,000 clones, roughly 80% seen once. This chain connects TRBV2 to TRBJ2-5, with D possibly being TRBD1 or TRBD2 (6 bases each). The sequence was collected from an adult with mismatch repair-deficient cancer. Source: peripheral blood, taken 2 weeks after starting pembrolizumab. The CDR3 nucleotides read TGTGCCAGCAAACGGGGGCTTAGGGAGACCCAGTACTTC. It specifies CASKRGLRETQYF. Full variable domain (missing parts from reference TRBV2 and TRBJ2-5): EPEVTQTPSHQVTQMGQEVILRCVPISNHLYFYWYRQILGQKVEFLVSFYNNEISEKSEIFDDQFSVERPDGSNFTLKIRSTKLEDSAMYFCASKRGLRETQYFGPGTRLLVL.